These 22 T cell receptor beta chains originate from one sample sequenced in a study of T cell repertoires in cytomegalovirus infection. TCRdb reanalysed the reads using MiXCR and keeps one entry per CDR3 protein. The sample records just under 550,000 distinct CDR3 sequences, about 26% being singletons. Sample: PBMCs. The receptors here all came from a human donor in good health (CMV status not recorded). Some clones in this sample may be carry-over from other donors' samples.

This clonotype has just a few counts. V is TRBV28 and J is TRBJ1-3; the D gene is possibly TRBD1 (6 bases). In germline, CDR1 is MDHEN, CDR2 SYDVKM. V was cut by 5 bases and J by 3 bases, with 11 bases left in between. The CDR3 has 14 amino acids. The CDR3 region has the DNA TGTGCCAGCAGTGCGGGGGGCGGTGGAAACACCATATATTTT. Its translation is CASSAGGGGNTIYF.

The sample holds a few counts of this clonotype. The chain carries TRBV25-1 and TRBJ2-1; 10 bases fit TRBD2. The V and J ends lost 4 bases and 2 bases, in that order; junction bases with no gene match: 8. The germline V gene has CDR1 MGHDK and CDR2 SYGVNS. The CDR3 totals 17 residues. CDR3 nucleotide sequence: TGTGCCAGCAGTGCCCTCTCTAGCGGGGGAGCCTACAATGAGCAGTTCTTC. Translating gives CASSALSSGGAYNEQFF. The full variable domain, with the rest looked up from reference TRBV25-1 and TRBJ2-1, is EADIYQTPRYLVIGTGKKITLECSQTMGHDKMYWYQQDPGMELHLIHYSYGVNSTEKGDLSSESTVSRIRTEHFPLTLESARPSHTSQYLCASSALSSGGAYNEQFFGPGTRLTVL.

In DNA, the CDR3 is TGCGCCAGCACGGCTACGCGGCAGAACACCGGGGAGCTGTTTTTT. This gives the protein CASTATRQNTGELFF. The chain links TRBV4-1 to TRBJ2-2; no definite D call. Looked up from germline, CDR1 is MGHRA and CDR2 is YSYEKL. The V gene lost 7 bases and the J gene lost 1 base, with 13 bases spanning the gap. The CDR3 runs 15 residues.

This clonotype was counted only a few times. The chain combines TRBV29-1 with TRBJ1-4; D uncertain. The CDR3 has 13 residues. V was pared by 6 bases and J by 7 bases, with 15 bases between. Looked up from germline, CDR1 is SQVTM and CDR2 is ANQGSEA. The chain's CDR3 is CSVGLPRGEKLFF. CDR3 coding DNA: TGCAGCGTCGGACTCCCGCGGGGTGAAAAACTGTTTTTT. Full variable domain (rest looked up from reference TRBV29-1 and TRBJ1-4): SAVISQKPSRDICQRGTSLTIQCQVDSQVTMMFWYRQQPGQSLTLIATANQGSEATYESGFVIDKFPISRPNLTFSTLTVSNMSPEDSSIYLCSVGLPRGEKLFFGSGTQLSVL.

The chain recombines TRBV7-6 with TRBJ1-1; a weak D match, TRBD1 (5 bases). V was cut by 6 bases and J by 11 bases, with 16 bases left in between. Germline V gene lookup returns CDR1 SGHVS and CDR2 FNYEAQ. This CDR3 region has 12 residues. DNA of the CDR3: TGTGCCAGCAGACGAGGGCTCGCAGGGGCTTTCTTT. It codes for CASRRGLAGAFF.

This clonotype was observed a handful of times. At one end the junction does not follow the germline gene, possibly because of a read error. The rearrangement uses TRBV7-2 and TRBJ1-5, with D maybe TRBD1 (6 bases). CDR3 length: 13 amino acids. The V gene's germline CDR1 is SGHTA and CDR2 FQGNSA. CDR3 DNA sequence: TGTGCCAGCAGAATGGGGGGCAACCAGCCCCAGCATTTT. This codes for CASRMGGNQPQHF.

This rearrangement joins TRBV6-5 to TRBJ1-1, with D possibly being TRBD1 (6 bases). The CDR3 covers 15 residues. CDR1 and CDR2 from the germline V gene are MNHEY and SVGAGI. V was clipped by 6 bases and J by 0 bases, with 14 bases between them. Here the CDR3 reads CASRQQGRVNTEAFF. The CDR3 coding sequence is TGTGCCAGCAGGCAACAGGGACGGGTGAACACTGAAGCTTTCTTT.

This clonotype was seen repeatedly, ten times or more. The CDR3 DNA follows: TGTGCCAGCAGCAATAAGGACGTTAACTCTGGAAACACCATATATTTT. As protein: CASSNKDVNSGNTIYF. The chain couples TRBV7-2 to TRBJ1-3; D unclear. The germline CDR1 and CDR2 sequences are SGHTA and FQGNSA. There are 16 residues in the CDR3. Trimming pared 5 bases from V and 0 bases from J, leaving 14 bases between.

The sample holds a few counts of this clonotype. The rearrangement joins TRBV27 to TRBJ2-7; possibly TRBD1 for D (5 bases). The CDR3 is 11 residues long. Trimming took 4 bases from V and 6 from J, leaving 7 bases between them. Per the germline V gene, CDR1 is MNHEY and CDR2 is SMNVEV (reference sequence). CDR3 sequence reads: CASSWGPEQYF. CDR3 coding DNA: TGTGCCAGCAGTTGGGGCCCCGAGCAGTACTTC.

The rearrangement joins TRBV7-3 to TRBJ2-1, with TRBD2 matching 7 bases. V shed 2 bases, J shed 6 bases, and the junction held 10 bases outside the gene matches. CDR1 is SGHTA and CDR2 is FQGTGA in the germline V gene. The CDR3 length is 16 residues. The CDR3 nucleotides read TGTGCCAGCAGCTTATGGGGGGGACGGAACCCCAATGAGCAGTTCTTC. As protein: CASSLWGGRNPNEQFF.

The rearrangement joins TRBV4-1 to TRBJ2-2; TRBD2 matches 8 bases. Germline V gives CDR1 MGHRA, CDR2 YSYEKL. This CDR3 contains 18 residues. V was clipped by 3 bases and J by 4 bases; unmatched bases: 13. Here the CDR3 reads CASSQGLDSIGGTGELFF. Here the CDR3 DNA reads TGCGCCAGCAGCCAGGGACTAGATAGTATCGGGGGCACCGGGGAGCTGTTTTTT.

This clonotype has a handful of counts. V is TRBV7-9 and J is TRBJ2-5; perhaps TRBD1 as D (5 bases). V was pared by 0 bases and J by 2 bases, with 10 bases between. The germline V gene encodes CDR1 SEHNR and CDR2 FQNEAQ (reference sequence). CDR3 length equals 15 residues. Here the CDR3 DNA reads TGTGCCAGCAGCTTAGCGACAGTCTCACAAGAGACCCAGTACTTC. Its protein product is CASSLATVSQETQYF.

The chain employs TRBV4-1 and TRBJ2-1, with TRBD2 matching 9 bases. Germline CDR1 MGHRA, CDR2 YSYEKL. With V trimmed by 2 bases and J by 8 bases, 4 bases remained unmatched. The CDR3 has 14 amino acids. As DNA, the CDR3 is TGCGCCAGCAGCCAAATAGCGGGAGACTATGAGCAGTTCTTC. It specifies CASSQIAGDYEQFF.

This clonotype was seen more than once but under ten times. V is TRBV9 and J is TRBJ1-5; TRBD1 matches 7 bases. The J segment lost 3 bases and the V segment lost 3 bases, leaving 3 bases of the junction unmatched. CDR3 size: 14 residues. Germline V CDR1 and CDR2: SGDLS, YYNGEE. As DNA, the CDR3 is TGTGCCAGCAGCGGGGGACAGTCCAATCAGCCCCAGCATTTT. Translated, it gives CASSGGQSNQPQHF.

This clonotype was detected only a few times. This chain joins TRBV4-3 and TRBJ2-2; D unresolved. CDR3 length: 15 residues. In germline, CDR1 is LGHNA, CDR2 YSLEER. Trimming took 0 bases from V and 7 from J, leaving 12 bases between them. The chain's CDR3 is CASSQDSKFGGELFF. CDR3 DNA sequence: TGCGCCAGCAGCCAAGATAGCAAGTTCGGCGGGGAGCTGTTTTTT.

CDR3 bases: TGTGCCAGCAGTTATACAGGGGGTGCAGCCAAAAACATTCAGTACTTC. Protein: CASSYTGGAAKNIQYF. The chain uses TRBV6-2 or TRBV6-3 and TRBJ2-4, with 8 bases aligning to TRBD1. The CDR3 is 16 amino acids. J gave up 0 bases and V 3 bases, and 4 bases lay outside the gene matches. CDR1 and CDR2 (germline): MNHEY, SVGEGT.

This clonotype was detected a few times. The CDR3 region has the DNA TGTGCCACCAGTGACCCGGGCCGTTATGGCTACACCTTC. It yields the protein CATSDPGRYGYTF. This chain connects TRBV24-1 to TRBJ1-2; D remains ambiguous. V gave up 4 bases and J gave up 5 bases, with 10 bases separating them. Germline V gene sequence: CDR1 KGHDR, CDR2 SFDVKD. CDR3 length equals 13 residues.

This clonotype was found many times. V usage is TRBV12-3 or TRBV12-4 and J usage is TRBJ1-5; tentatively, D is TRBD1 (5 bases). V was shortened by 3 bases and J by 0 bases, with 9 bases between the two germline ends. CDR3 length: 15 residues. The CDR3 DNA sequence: TGTGCCAGCAGTTTCGACAGCAATAGCAATCAGCCCCAGCATTTT. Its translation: CASSFDSNSNQPQHF.

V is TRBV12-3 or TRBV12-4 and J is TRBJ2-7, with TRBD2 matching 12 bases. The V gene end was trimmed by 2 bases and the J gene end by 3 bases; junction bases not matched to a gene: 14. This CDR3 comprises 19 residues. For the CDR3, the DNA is TGTGCCAGCAGTTTAACTAGCGGGAGGACACCATTCTCCCTCTACGAGCAGTACTTC. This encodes CASSLTSGRTPFSLYEQYF.

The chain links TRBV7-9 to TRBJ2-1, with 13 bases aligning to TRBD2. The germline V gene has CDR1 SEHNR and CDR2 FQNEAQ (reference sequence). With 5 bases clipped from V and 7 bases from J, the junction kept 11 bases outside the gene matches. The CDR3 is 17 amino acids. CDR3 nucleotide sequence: TGTGCCAGCAGCCAATCCCGACTAGCGGGAGGCGTTAATGAGCAGTTCTTC. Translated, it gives CASSQSRLAGGVNEQFF.

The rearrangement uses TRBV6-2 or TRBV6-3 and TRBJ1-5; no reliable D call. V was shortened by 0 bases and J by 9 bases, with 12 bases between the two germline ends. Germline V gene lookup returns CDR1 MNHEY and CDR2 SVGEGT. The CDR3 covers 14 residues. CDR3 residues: CASSYSTLGGPQHF. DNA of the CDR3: TGTGCCAGCAGTTACTCCACCCTTGGCGGGCCCCAGCATTTT.

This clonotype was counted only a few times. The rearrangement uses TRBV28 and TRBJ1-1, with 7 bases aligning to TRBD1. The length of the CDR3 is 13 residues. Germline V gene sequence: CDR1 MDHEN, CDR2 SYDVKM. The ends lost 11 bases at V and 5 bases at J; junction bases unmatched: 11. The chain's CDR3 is CAARGDRDTEAFF. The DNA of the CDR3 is TGTGCCGCACGGGGAGACAGGGATACTGAAGCTTTCTTT.